A single sample gave rise to the 13 T cell receptor beta chains below, sequenced in a study of siplizumab effects on memory and regulatory T cells. Libraries were prepared by immunoSEQ multiplex PCR; TCRdb keeps only in-frame clonotypes and omits some of them. The repertoire consists of fewer than 100,000 clones, with about 93% occurring once and the leading ten covering around 0.3%. Source material: non-Treg CD4+ T cells sorted from blood. Receptors originate from a human donor in good health.

The chain uses TRBV12-5 and TRBJ2-1; 7 nucleotides line up with TRBD1. Per germline, CDR1 LGHNT and CDR2 FRNRAP. After removal of 5 bases from V and 7 bases from J, the junction contained 11 bases not matched to a gene. This CDR3 has 15 residues. The CDR3 loop is CASGRTGTVRNEQFF. The CDR3 DNA follows: TGTGCTAGTGGTCGAACCGGGACAGTACGGAATGAGCAGTTCTTC.

This clone was seen only a few times. The genes are TRBV7-8 and TRBJ2-1; D is unclear. CDR1 and CDR2 from the germline V gene are SGHVS and FQNEAQ. Deletions cut 0 bases from V and 8 bases from J, with 5 bases between. The CDR3 is 12 amino acids. The CDR3 sequence: CASSLAFDEQFF. Written as DNA, the CDR3 is TGTGCCAGCAGCTTAGCATTCGATGAGCAGTTCTTC.

The V and J genes are TRBV5-6 and TRBJ2-5; D not resolved. In germline, CDR1 is SGHDT, CDR2 YYEEEE. The CDR3 sequence is 13 residues long. Trimming left V 1 base short and J 8 bases short, with 12 bases between. The CDR3 DNA reads TGTGCCAGCAGCTTGATCACCATTTTAACCCAGTACTTC. Its translation is CASSLITILTQYF.

CDR3: CASSGPGQGRGQPQHF. For the CDR3, the DNA is TGTGCCAGCAGCGGACCGGGACAGGGGCGCGGGCAGCCCCAGCATTTT. The rearrangement joins TRBV2 to TRBJ1-5; 10 positions agree with TRBD1. The CDR3 extends over 16 amino acids. Germline V lookup: CDR1 SNHLY, CDR2 FYNNEI. V gave up 6 bases and J gave up 7 bases; unmatched junction bases: 12.

Note on this clone: One end of the junction fails to match germline, which may point to a read error. The chain combines TRBV7-7 with TRBJ2-5, with 8 nucleotides matching TRBD1. The germline V gene has CDR1 SSHAT and CDR2 FNYEAQ (reference sequence). This CDR3 has 15 residues. CDR3 sequence: CASSLRTGRQETQYF. DNA of the CDR3: TGTGCTAGCAGCCTCAGGACAGGGCGACAAGAGACCCAGTACTTC.

The chain combines TRBV29-1 with TRBJ2-3, with D unclear. CDR3 length: 13 residues. Deletions cut 0 bases from V and 0 bases from J, with 4 bases between. The V gene's germline CDR1 is SQVTM and CDR2 ANQGSEA. This CDR3 reads CSVEDPSTDTQYF. The CDR3 coding sequence is TGCAGCGTTGAAGATCCGAGCACAGATACGCAGTATTTT.

The chain recombines TRBV6-5 with TRBJ2-5; perhaps TRBD1 as D (5 bases). The DNA matches TRBJ2-7 better at its end, which makes the J call doubtful. Germline CDR1 reads MNHEY; CDR2 reads SVGAGI. The CDR3 is 11 amino acids. CDR3 loop: CASSLGDEQYF. CDR3 nucleotides: TGTGCCAGCAGTTTAGGGGACGAGCAGTACTTC.

J is TRBJ1-2 and V is TRBV2, with D possibly TRBD1 on 5 matching bases. Trimming removed 9 bases at V and 8 bases at J, with 10 bases between. Germline V gene sequence: CDR1 SNHLY, CDR2 FYNNEI. The CDR3 runs to 10 residues. Written as DNA, the CDR3 is TGTGCCAGAGGGGAGGCCGGCTACACCTTC. It is translated as CARGEAGYTF.

The V call is TRBV2, the J call TRBJ1-5; 8 bases are shared with TRBD1. CDR3 length: 15 amino acids. J gave up 0 bases and V 6 bases, and 4 bases lay outside the gene matches. CDR1 and CDR2 (germline): SNHLY, FYNNEI. CDR3 amino acids: CASSSDRASNQPQHF. In DNA, the CDR3 is TGTGCCAGCAGCTCGGACAGGGCTAGCAATCAGCCCCAGCATTTT.

The rearrangement joins TRBV5-1 to TRBJ1-2; D uncertain. Germline V gene data show CDR1 as SGHRS and CDR2 as YFSETQ. The V and J ends lost 4 bases and 4 bases respectively, with 11 bases between them. The CDR3 length is 13 residues. CDR3 nucleotide sequence: TGCGCCAGCAGCCCCGAACATAGCTATGGCTACACCTTC. Translation gives CASSPEHSYGYTF.

The chain recombines TRBV7-9 with TRBJ2-1, with 10 bases aligning to TRBD2. V dropped 3 bases and J dropped 8; count of bases not matched to a gene: 7. Germline assignment: CDR1 SEHNR and CDR2 FQNEAQ (reference sequence). The CDR3 spans 15 residues. Here the CDR3 reads CASSFLSGRGDEQFF. The CDR3 coding sequence is TGTGCCAGCAGCTTCCTCAGCGGGAGGGGCGATGAGCAGTTCTTC.

The CDR3 sequence: CASSARVEETQYF. In nucleotides, the CDR3 is TGTGCCAGTAGTGCCCGAGTAGAAGAGACCCAGTACTTC. The rearrangement joins TRBV19 to TRBJ2-5; D unresolved. With 5 bases removed from V and 3 bases from J, the gap between germline ends came to 10 bases. The length of the CDR3 is 13 residues. Germline V lookup: CDR1 LNHDA, CDR2 SQIVND (reference sequence).

The rearrangement uses TRBV5-1 and TRBJ1-1, with TRBD1 as a possible D gene (6 bases). The CDR3 loop spans 15 amino acids. CDR1 is SGHRS and CDR2 is YFSETQ in the germline V gene. Between the trimmed V and J ends, which lost 4 bases and 0 bases, there was a span of 13 bases. The chain's CDR3 is CASSAKQGLNTEAFF. The CDR3 DNA follows: TGCGCCAGCAGCGCCAAACAGGGCTTGAACACTGAAGCTTTCTTT.